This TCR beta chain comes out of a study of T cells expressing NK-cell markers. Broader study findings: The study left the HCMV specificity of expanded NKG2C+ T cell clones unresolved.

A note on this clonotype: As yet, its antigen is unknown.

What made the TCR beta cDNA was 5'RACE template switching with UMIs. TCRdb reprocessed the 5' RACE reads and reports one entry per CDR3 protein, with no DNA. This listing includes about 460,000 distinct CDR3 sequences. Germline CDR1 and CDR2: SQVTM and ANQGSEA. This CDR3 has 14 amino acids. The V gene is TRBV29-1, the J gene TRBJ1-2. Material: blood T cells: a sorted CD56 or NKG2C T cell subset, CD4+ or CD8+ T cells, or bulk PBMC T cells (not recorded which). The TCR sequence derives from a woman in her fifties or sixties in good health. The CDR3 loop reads CSSQTLPSLYGYTF.